The 27 T cell receptor beta chains below all came from one sample that was sequenced in a study of CD8+ T cells in alopecia areata. Stated treatment: oral pan-JAK inhibitor, 5-10 mg twice daily. The sequencing template was cDNA reverse transcribed from extracted RNA. The repertoire was sequenced with immunoSEQ multiplex PCR; TCRdb's copy has only in-frame clones and lacks some. Among about 200,000 clones, 64% were seen once, and the ten largest hold 1.3%. Here the sequenced sample was CD4+ T cells sorted from blood, taken around week 50, from a patient treated with tofacitinib. Source of these receptors: a human donor with alopecia areata.

J is TRBJ2-7 and V is TRBV18; maybe TRBD2 (5 bases). The germline V gene encodes CDR1 KGHSH and CDR2 LQKENI. Trimming stripped 6 bases from V and 1 base from J, with 16 bases between. CDR3 size: 15 residues. This CDR3 is CASSRSSVESYEQYF. Here the CDR3 DNA reads TGTGCCAGCTCCCGGAGTAGCGTAGAATCCTACGAGCAGTACTTC.

The V gene is TRBV29-1, the J gene TRBJ2-5; no clear D gene. The CDR3 has 14 amino acids. Trimming removed 3 bases from V and 2 bases from J, with 13 bases in between. Germline V gene data show CDR1 as SQVTM and CDR2 as ANQGSEA. The CDR3 sequence is CSVDLPGIQETQYF. Here the CDR3 DNA reads TGCAGCGTTGATCTACCAGGAATACAAGAGACCCAGTACTTC.

V usage is TRBV7-2 and J usage is TRBJ2-3; 7 bases line up with TRBD1. CDR1 SGHTA and CDR2 FQGNSA come from the germline V gene. Germline trimming cut 5 bases from V and 5 bases from J; bases unmatched to any gene: 7. The CDR3 sequence is 14 residues long. This chain's CDR3 is CASSQRGPRDTQYF. CDR3 DNA sequence: TGTGCCAGCAGCCAAAGGGGGCCAAGAGATACGCAGTATTTT. Full variable domain (rest looked up from reference TRBV7-2 and TRBJ2-3): GAGVSQSPSNKVTEKGKDVELRCDPISGHTALYWYRQSLGQGLEFLIYFQGNSAPDKSGLPSDRFSAERTGGSVSTLTIQRTQQEDSAVYLCASSQRGPRDTQYFGPGTRLTVL.

This clone was seen repeatedly, ten times or more. The rearrangement links TRBV10-3 to TRBJ2-4; maybe TRBD1 (5 bases). Germline V CDR1 and CDR2: ENHRY, SYGVKD. Trimming removed 6 bases at V and 11 bases at J, with 11 bases between. There are 11 residues in the CDR3. The DNA for the CDR3 is TGTGCCATCAGCAACAGGACGTTTCAGTACTTC. This codes for CAISNRTFQYF.

V usage is TRBV5-1 and J usage is TRBJ2-1, with 7 bases fitting TRBD1. The V gene's germline CDR1 is SGHRS and CDR2 YFSETQ. The CDR3 is 15 amino acids. Trimming took 0 bases from V and 12 from J; bases not matched to a gene: 12. CDR3 protein: CASSLEDRRVGAQFF. The CDR3 DNA is TGCGCCAGCAGCTTGGAGGACAGGCGGGTGGGTGCGCAGTTCTTC.

This clone was counted only a few times. This chain links TRBV7-2 with TRBJ1-1; D gene unclear. This CDR3 is 14 amino acids long. The V gene's germline CDR1 is SGHTA and CDR2 FQGNSA. Trimming shortened V by 2 bases and J by 4 bases, and 11 bases separated the two germline ends. The DNA for the CDR3 is TGTGCCAGCAGCTTACAGGAACTTGGCACTGAAGCTTTCTTT. Its translation is CASSLQELGTEAFF. The full variable domain, completed using reference TRBV7-2 and TRBJ1-1, is GAGVSQSPSNKVTEKGKDVELRCDPISGHTALYWYRQSLGQGLEFLIYFQGNSAPDKSGLPSDRFSAERTGGSVSTLTIQRTQQEDSAVYLCASSLQELGTEAFFGQGTRLTVV.

The CDR3 region is CAISESPYNSPLHF. Written as DNA, the CDR3 is TGTGCCATCAGTGAGTCACCCTATAATTCACCCCTCCACTTT. The rearrangement uses TRBV10-3 and TRBJ1-6; D is unresolved. CDR1 and CDR2 (germline): ENHRY, SYGVKD. Trimming removed 0 bases from V and 2 bases from J, with 2 bases in between. The CDR3 spans 14 residues.

This clone was found once. The chain uses TRBV5-1 and TRBJ2-2; D is unresolved. V dropped 3 bases and J dropped 8 bases, with 8 bases sitting between them. CDR1 and CDR2 (germline): SGHRS, YFSETQ. CDR3 length equals 12 residues. CDR3 bases: TGCGCCAGCAGCTCGAATCGGGGGGAGCTGTTTTTT. This encodes CASSSNRGELFF.

This clone was counted only a few times. V is TRBV28 and J is TRBJ2-5; weak D call: TRBD2 (5 bases). Germline loops: CDR1 MDHEN, CDR2 SYDVKM. V was trimmed by 3 bases and J by 4 bases, leaving 15 bases between them. The CDR3 is 15 amino acids. CDR3 DNA sequence: TGTGCCAGCAGTTTTGGACTGACCATCCGAGAGACCCAGTACTTC. Amino acids: CASSFGLTIRETQYF.

With regard to this clone: The sample carries other DNA sequences with the same CDR3. The chain is built from TRBV30 and TRBJ1-2; D unresolved. Trimming cost V 0 bases and J 5 bases, with 7 bases left between them. Germline lookup yields CDR1 GTSNPN and CDR2 SVGIG (reference sequence). This CDR3 has 12 amino acids. CDR3 residues: CAWSVPGYGYTF. For the CDR3, the DNA is TGTGCCTGGAGTGTACCGGGATATGGCTACACCTTC.

This clone was found once. V gene TRBV10-1 combines with J gene TRBJ1-6, with D uncertain. The CDR3 runs to 12 residues. V dropped 0 bases and J dropped 14 bases, with 8 bases sitting between them. CDR1 is WNHNN, CDR2 SYGVQD, per germline (reference sequence). The CDR3 bases are TGCGCCAGCAGTGAGTCGATCGGCTCCCTCCACTTT. Its protein is CASSESIGSLHF.

This clone was observed a few times. The rearrangement links TRBV12-5 to TRBJ2-6, with unresolved D. This CDR3 region has 18 residues. V lost 0 bases, J lost 2 bases, and 14 bases lay in between. CDR1 and CDR2 from the germline V gene are LGHNT and FRNRAP. CDR3 in amino acids: CASGLVVAVGPGANVLTF. The CDR3 DNA reads as TGTGCTAGTGGTTTGGTAGTGGCGGTGGGCCCTGGGGCCAACGTCCTGACTTTC.

This clone was detected only a few times. The chain links TRBV7-2 to TRBJ2-2, with TRBD1 identical over 8 bases. The V gene end was trimmed by 1 base and the J gene end by 5 bases; junction bases not matched to a gene: 6. Germline V lookup: CDR1 SGHTA, CDR2 FQGNSA. The CDR3 spans 16 residues. The CDR3 loop is CASSLVSRQGTGELFF. As DNA, the CDR3 is TGTGCCAGCAGCTTAGTGTCGAGACAGGGGACCGGGGAGCTGTTTTTT. Based on the CDR3 plus reference TRBV7-2 and TRBJ2-2, the full variable domain is GAGVSQSPSNKVTEKGKDVELRCDPISGHTALYWYRQSLGQGLEFLIYFQGNSAPDKSGLPSDRFSAERTGGSVSTLTIQRTQQEDSAVYLCASSLVSRQGTGELFFGEGSRLTVL.

This rearrangement joins TRBV27 to TRBJ2-3, with TRBD2 matching over 8 bases. The trim removed 3 bases at V and 0 bases at J, leaving 11 bases unmatched. The germline V gene has CDR1 MNHEY and CDR2 SMNVEV (reference sequence). The CDR3 contains 18 residues. CDR3 sequence reads: CASSFEKRGSRSTDTQYF. The CDR3 coding sequence is TGTGCCAGCAGTTTCGAAAAGCGGGGGTCCCGAAGCACAGATACGCAGTATTTT.

This chain uses TRBV30 with TRBJ2-7, with 7 bases fitting TRBD1. The CDR3 has 15 residues. The V gene's germline CDR1 is GTSNPN and CDR2 SVGIG (reference sequence). With V trimmed by 1 base and J by 4 bases, 10 bases remained unmatched. Here the CDR3 reads CAWSGGQVARYEQYF. The CDR3 DNA is TGTGCCTGGAGTGGTGGACAGGTCGCGAGGTACGAGCAGTACTTC.

This chain uses TRBV29-1 with TRBJ2-3; D ambiguous. The V end lost 3 bases, the J end lost 2 bases, and 12 bases lay between the germline ends. The germline V gene encodes CDR1 SQVTM and CDR2 ANQGSEA. The CDR3 runs to 14 residues. In DNA form, the CDR3 reads TGCAGCGTTGATGATAAGGGAAACACAGATACGCAGTATTTT. This codes for CSVDDKGNTDTQYF.

This clone has only one observation. The chain recombines TRBV4-3 with TRBJ2-4; D is possibly TRBD2 (5 bases). V was pared by 0 bases and J by 12 bases, with 15 bases between. The CDR3 contains 14 residues. CDR1 and CDR2 (germline): LGHNA, YSLEER. This CDR3 reads CASSQDSTRGTQYF. The CDR3 DNA reads as TGCGCCAGCAGCCAAGATTCAACACGGGGAACTCAGTACTTC.

The chain employs TRBV30 and TRBJ1-1; D remains ambiguous. Looked up from germline, CDR1 is GTSNPN and CDR2 is SVGIG (reference sequence). There are 13 residues in the CDR3. The ends were cut back, 0 bases at V and 0 bases at J, with 5 bases in the middle. CDR3 residues: CAWSVNMNTEAFF. The CDR3 bases are TGTGCCTGGAGTGTAAATATGAACACTGAAGCTTTCTTT.

This clone was detected a few times. The CDR3 reads CASSQSPGGRTEAFF. The CDR3 DNA sequence: TGCGCCAGCAGTCAATCGCCGGGGGGTCGCACTGAAGCTTTCTTT. The chain is built from TRBV23-1 and TRBJ1-1, with a weak D call TRBD1 (5 bases). TRBV23-1 qualifies as an ORF whose function is uncertain. This CDR3 contains 15 residues. V dropped 0 bases and J dropped 4 bases, with 12 bases sitting between them.

The rearrangement links TRBV30 to TRBJ1-2, with D tentatively TRBD1 (6 bases). CDR1 is GTSNPN and CDR2 is SVGIG in the germline V gene (reference sequence). The CDR3 has 13 residues. V lost 4 bases and J lost 4, with 13 bases in between. CDR3 in amino acids: CAWTSDRFYGYTF. The CDR3 coding sequence is TGTGCCTGGACTTCAGACAGGTTCTATGGCTACACCTTC.

This chain connects TRBV29-1 to TRBJ1-2, with D hard to call. CDR1 is SQVTM and CDR2 is ANQGSEA in the germline V gene. V lost 3 bases and J lost 2, with 7 bases in between. The CDR3 consists of 12 residues. The CDR3 DNA sequence: TGCAGCGTTGAGGGCAGGAACTATGGCTACACCTTC. Protein: CSVEGRNYGYTF.

J is TRBJ2-4 and V is TRBV9; 10 nucleotides align to TRBD2. Trimming removed 0 bases from V and 8 bases from J; junction bases left unmatched: 14. Germline lookup yields CDR1 SGDLS and CDR2 YYNGEE. The CDR3 runs 18 residues. The CDR3 loop is CASSVAEGAGGRRDIQYF. The CDR3 DNA is TGTGCCAGCAGCGTAGCAGAGGGAGCGGGGGGGCGGAGGGACATTCAGTACTTC.

V gene TRBV27 combines with J gene TRBJ1-2, with unresolved D. The ends were cut back, 0 bases at V and 4 bases at J, with 9 bases in the middle. Germline V lookup: CDR1 MNHEY, CDR2 SMNVEV (reference sequence). CDR3 length: 14 residues. DNA of the CDR3: TGTGCCAGCAGTTTATCCCCTCGGACCTATGGCTACACCTTC. Protein: CASSLSPRTYGYTF.

The V gene is TRBV4-1, the J gene TRBJ1-6, with 10 bases aligning to TRBD1. This CDR3 spans 16 amino acids. The germline V gene encodes CDR1 MGHRA and CDR2 YSYEKL. V lost 4 bases to trimming and J lost 8 bases; unmatched junction nucleotides: 8. For the CDR3, the DNA is TGCGCCAGCAGCCCTCCGACGGGACAGGGGCATTCACCCCTCCACTTT. Translating it yields CASSPPTGQGHSPLHF.

This clone was recorded a few times. V usage is TRBV7-2 and J usage is TRBJ2-7; TRBD1 might be the D (6 bases). V was cut by 2 bases and J by 2 bases, with 10 bases left in between. The CDR3 is made up of 14 amino acids. Germline values: CDR1 SGHTA, CDR2 FQGNSA. For the CDR3, the DNA is TGTGCCAGCAGCTTAAATCAGGGGCCCTACGAGCAGTACTTC. It is translated as CASSLNQGPYEQYF.

This chain uses TRBV7-2 with TRBJ1-2; D unclear. Germline V lookup: CDR1 SGHTA, CDR2 FQGNSA. This CDR3 contains 12 residues. Trimming took 4 bases from V and 3 from J, leaving 6 bases between them. DNA for the CDR3: TGTGCCAGCAGCTCCACACACTATGGCTACACCTTC. Protein product: CASSSTHYGYTF.

V is TRBV7-9 and J is TRBJ2-3, with 7 nucleotides matching TRBD1. This CDR3 region has 16 residues. Germline values: CDR1 SEHNR, CDR2 FQNEAQ (reference sequence). After removal of 2 bases from V and 4 bases from J, the junction contained 9 bases not matched to a gene. In nucleotides, the CDR3 is TGTGCCAGCAGCTTAACGGGACAGCTAGGGGCAGATACGCAGTATTTT. Translation gives CASSLTGQLGADTQYF.